One sample yielded the 13 T cell receptor beta chains listed below, sequenced in a study of T-cell memory formation after mild COVID-19. TCRdb processed the 5' RACE reads anew with MiXCR; each CDR3 protein has one entry. The table shows 65,000 to 100,000 distinct CDR3 sequences, with around 13% occurring only once. The specimen was PBMCs or a T cell subset sorted from them (not recorded which). These receptors were taken from a man in his late teens or twenties who had mild COVID-19 (a few samples of this study predate the infection). Cell type and time point are not known.

This clonotype was detected many times. The chain uses TRBV9 and TRBJ2-1, with 7 bases that match TRBD1. V gave up 4 bases and J gave up 3 bases; unmatched junction bases: 7. Germline CDR1 SGDLS, CDR2 YYNGEE. The CDR3 consists of 15 residues. Written as DNA, the CDR3 is TGTGCCAGCAGCCAGGGGGAACGGCTCTACAATGAGCAGTTCTTC. Translating it yields CASSQGERLYNEQFF. The variable domain in full, completed from reference TRBV9 and TRBJ2-1, reads DSGVTQTPKHLITATGQRVTLRCSPRSGDLSVYWYQQSLDQGLQFLIQYYNGEERAKGNILERFSAQQFPDLHSELNLSSLELGDSALYFCASSQGERLYNEQFFGPGTRLTVL.

This clonotype was counted many times. The V and J genes are TRBV7-8 and TRBJ2-3; D possibly corresponds to TRBD2 (5 bases). Germline CDR1 reads SGHVS; CDR2 reads FQNEAQ. Deletions cut 5 bases from V and 9 bases from J, with 9 bases between. This CDR3 is 11 amino acids long. The CDR3 loop reads CASSISGTQYF. CDR3 bases: TGTGCCAGCAGCATCTCGGGGACGCAGTATTTT.

CDR3 DNA: TGTGCCACGGAGCCGCAACCCAAAAACATTCAGTACTTC. Its translation is CATEPQPKNIQYF. The genes are TRBV7-9 and TRBJ2-4; D not certain. V was pared by 10 bases and J by 2 bases, with 12 bases between. This CDR3 has 13 amino acids. Looked up from germline, CDR1 is SEHNR and CDR2 is FQNEAQ (reference sequence).

This clonotype has only a few counts. The chain employs TRBV7-9 and TRBJ2-3; D not certain. CDR3 size: 15 residues. The ends were cut back, 4 bases at V and 0 bases at J, with 11 bases in the middle. Germline values: CDR1 SEHNR, CDR2 FQNEAQ (reference sequence). CDR3 residues: CASSYQATSTDTQYF. CDR3 bases: TGTGCCAGCAGCTATCAGGCTACTAGCACAGATACGCAGTATTTT. Full variable domain (rest looked up from reference TRBV7-9 and TRBJ2-3): DTGVSQNPRHKITKRGQNVTFRCDPISEHNRLYWYRQTLGQGPEFLTYFQNEAQLEKSRLLSDRFSAERPKGSFSTLEIQRTEQGDSAMYLCASSYQATSTDTQYFGPGTRLTVL.

This chain uses TRBV28 with TRBJ2-3; no reliable D call. The CDR3 runs 17 residues. Looked up from germline, CDR1 is MDHEN and CDR2 is SYDVKM. V lost 5 bases, J lost 3 bases, and 21 bases lay in between. CDR3 in DNA: TGTGCCAGCAGTACCCTAACGGTGAACCTCGGGACAGATACGCAGTATTTT. As protein: CASSTLTVNLGTDTQYF.

This chain links TRBV27 with TRBJ2-4, with 10 bases lining up with TRBD2. The CDR3 is 18 amino acids. Germline CDR1 and CDR2: MNHEY and SMNVEV (reference sequence). The V and J ends lost 5 bases and 2 bases, in that order; junction bases with no gene match: 12. The CDR3 spells CASSPRLAGGGPKNIQYF. The CDR3 nucleotides are TGTGCCAGCAGTCCCCGATTAGCGGGGGGAGGCCCCAAAAACATTCAGTACTTC.

V usage is TRBV7-8 and J usage is TRBJ2-6; D gene unclear. The CDR3 runs 14 residues. V was shortened by 5 bases and J by 0 bases, with 5 bases between the two germline ends. Looked up from germline, CDR1 is SGHVS and CDR2 is FQNEAQ. CDR3 in DNA: TGTGCCAGCAGCCCCAACTCTGGGGCCAACGTCCTGACTTTC. Translating gives CASSPNSGANVLTF.

This rearrangement joins TRBV7-8 to TRBJ1-1; the D is unclear. Germline V CDR1 and CDR2: SGHVS, FQNEAQ. V dropped 3 bases and J dropped 4 bases, with 6 bases sitting between them. The CDR3 loop spans 12 amino acids. CDR3 protein: CASSFFGTEAFF. CDR3 nucleotide sequence: TGTGCCAGCAGCTTCTTTGGCACTGAAGCTTTCTTT.

This rearrangement joins TRBV7-6 to TRBJ2-2; 9 bases are a match to TRBD1. The CDR3 is made up of 18 amino acids. Trimming cost V 1 base and J 0 bases; bases outside gene matches: 6. Germline CDR1 reads SGHVS; CDR2 reads FNYEAQ. The CDR3 coding sequence is TGTGCCAGCAGCTTAGACCCCACAGGGGGCGCGAACACCGGGGAGCTGTTTTTT. This gives the protein CASSLDPTGGANTGELFF.

The chain uses TRBV5-6 and TRBJ1-2; 8 bases fit TRBD1. Germline V gene data show CDR1 as SGHDT and CDR2 as YYEEEE. This CDR3 region has 18 residues. V was clipped by 0 bases and J by 1 base; unmatched bases: 11. The CDR3 DNA sequence: TGTGCCAGCAGCTTGGATTCTGCAGGGGGCTCTTTTAACTATGGCTACACCTTC. It specifies CASSLDSAGGSFNYGYTF.

This chain's CDR3 is CASSLLTRGGQETQYF. The DNA for the CDR3 is TGTGCCAGCAGCTTACTGACTAGGGGAGGGCAAGAGACCCAGTACTTC. The chain links TRBV7-2 to TRBJ2-5; the match to TRBD2 covers 7 bases. CDR3 length equals 16 residues. J lost 2 bases, V lost 2 bases, and 8 bases had no gene match. Per germline, CDR1 SGHTA and CDR2 FQGNSA.

In this sample, this clonotype turned up a few times. V is TRBV6-2 or TRBV6-3 and J is TRBJ1-4, with D possibly being TRBD1 (6 bases). The CDR3 consists of 15 residues. V dropped 2 bases and J dropped 5 bases, with 12 bases sitting between them. Germline-derived CDR1 and CDR2 are MNHEY and SVGEGT. CDR3 DNA: TGTGCCAGCAGTTACGTGGACAGCCCGAATGAAAAACTGTTTTTT. Residues: CASSYVDSPNEKLFF.

This clonotype was recorded a few times. The chain carries TRBV4-3 and TRBJ1-1, with D maybe TRBD1 (6 bases). The V end lost 4 bases, the J end lost 7 bases, and 10 bases lay between the germline ends. Looked up from germline, CDR1 is LGHNA and CDR2 is YSLEER. The CDR3 contains 12 residues. The CDR3 region has the DNA TGCGCCAGCAGCCCACAGGGTAATGAAGCTTTCTTT. Translation: CASSPQGNEAFF.